This T cell receptor (beta chain) was captured in a study of CD8 T cells in ankylosing spondylitis. There are a few counts of this clonotype. TCRdb re-analysed the 5' RACE reads in MiXCR, keeping a single row per CDR3 protein. The table shows roughly 60,000 distinct CDR3 sequences, with more than 5.5% occurring only once. This CDR3 is 15 amino acids long. V lost 6 bases to trimming and J lost 0 bases, with 15 bases between them. The V gene is TRBV12-3 or TRBV12-4, the J gene TRBJ2-7; D not certain. The clonotype originates from a male donor with ankylosing spondylitis. The sequenced sample was synovial fluid, either unsorted or a sorted T cell fraction (not recorded which). CDR3 loop: CASSPLGLSSYEQYF. In DNA form, the CDR3 reads TGTGCCAGCAGCCCGTTGGGCCTAAGCTCCTACGAGCAGTACTTC.